This T cell receptor (beta chain) was identified during a study of cytotoxic CD8 clonotypes in ibrutinib-treated CLL. Study details: Average yields of approximately 260,000 productive templates and 100,000 or so productive rearrangements characterized the samples. Points from the study as a whole: Clonality, elevated at ibrutinib response, dropped back toward baseline at progression.

Here immunoSEQ multiplex PCR was the method, and the copy in TCRdb shows in-frame clones only, minus some. Among approximately 320,000 clones listed, about 64% were seen once. Points on this clone: Its target is not known.

Frozen PBMC stocks contributed around 2 micrograms of genomic DNA to the TCR beta libraries. The source material was PBMCs, sampled after 36 months of ibrutinib treatment. The receptor was isolated from a human donor with chronic lymphocytic leukemia.

The CDR3 DNA follows: TGTGCCAGCATCGATCAGGGTATCGACACTGAAGCTTTCTTT. It encodes CASIDQGIDTEAFF. The gene calls are TRBV7-9 and TRBJ1-1, with D tentatively TRBD1 (5 bases). The CDR3 totals 14 residues. Trimming removed 7 bases from V and 3 bases from J, with 15 bases in between. In germline, CDR1 is SEHNR, CDR2 FQNEAQ (reference sequence).